This T cell receptor beta chain was sequenced during a study of blood T cell repertoires in COVID-19 (dated by TCRdb to about 2020). In terms of the full investigation: Samples covering the acute and convalescent phases of COVID-19 were provided by collaborators in the United States, Italy and Spain. Samples came from the ongoing ImmuneRACE study (first 160 participants) plus 1,254 subjects from 6 global collaborators. The repertoires were released in a freely available public database meant as a resource for research on the immune response to SARS-CoV-2. Deeply sampled blood TCRbeta repertoires from subjects exposed to, actively infected with, or recovered from COVID-19 were included in the dataset. The prospective study material was composed of cDNA or gDNA derived from T cells, B-cell-depleted T cells, or PBMCs. HLA class I and class II types, where available, came from metadata supplied by the sample provider rather than from assay-based typing. The sample metadata nearly always contained a de-identified subject ID, COVID-19 status, age in years and sex.

Findings and caveats that apply to the study as a whole: How much clinical and demographic metadata was included differed by source and by participant, and the metadata was provided uncurated.

TCRbeta CDR3 regions were amplified from genomic DNA by means of the immunoSEQ Assay, a bias-controlled multiplex PCR. Processing in the source paper ran as follows. Nucleated cell counts per sample were estimated from amplification of reference gene primers within the assay. To quantify the absolute abundance of each unique TCRbeta CDR3 rearrangement, sequence reads were collapsed and filtered. For each sample, productive Simpson clonality was calculated as the square root of Simpson's diversity index over productive rearrangements. Entries here come from immuneACCESS through TCRdb and include only in-frame sequences with V and J called. Some clones fail to appear in such tables; in the studies checked, an unresolved V gene covers under half of the shortfall, and the cause of the remainder is unknown. V and J calls plus clone size are reproduced from that table; the DNA served to infer D and trimming. The sample profile shows roughly 250,000 clones; more than 75% of them were found once. The ten most abundant clones make up roughly 2.5% of the sample.

The junction shows trimming of 4 bases on V and 3 bases on J, plus 14 bases between the germline ends. From cysteine to phenylalanine, the CDR3 is 16 amino acids long. Only the CDR3 portion is preserved as DNA: 48 bases, with reading frame beginning at the first base. Sequences KGHDR (CDR1) and SFDVKD (CDR2) are obtained from the germline V gene. The collaborating institutions used their own protocols to collect whole blood in K2EDTA tubes. For TCRbeta analysis, collaborators shipped samples as frozen whole blood, isolated PBMCs, or DNA extracted from either of those sample types. As regards this clone: Its recognized antigen is unknown. No quality values exist for individual bases; no much larger clone is one base distant.

Here the chain combines TRBV24-1 and TRBJ2-2, with the D gene not clear enough to name. The source is a woman aged 45-65 years with acute or convalescent COVID-19. Sequenced input: peripheral blood. The CDR3 region has the sequence CATSETAEPDTGELFF. The nucleotide sequence reads TGTGCCACCAGTGAGACGGCGGAGCCTGACACCGGGGAGCTGTTTTTT.